This T cell receptor (beta chain) stems from a study of human T cells and chemical hapten exposure. Regarding the study as a whole: Having alopecia, donors may respond immunologically unlike healthy people.

From the RACE reads, TCRdb called clonotypes with MiXCR, one entry per CDR3 protein. The table lists about 83,000 distinct CDR3 sequences, 7% to 8% of them singletons. Note on this clonotype: Its antigen is as yet unknown. A read error may explain this, as a much larger clone is one base away.

Sample time point: patch test 1, 2 weeks after DPC sensitization. Indicated treatment: therapeutic diphenylcyclopropenone sensitization with weekly scalp DPC. The sample consisted of whole blood, taken in connection with sensitization to the hapten diphenylcyclopropenone (DPC). The source is a woman between 25 and 40 years old with alopecia areata. Some clones in this sample may be carry-over from other donors' samples.

CDR3 coding DNA: TGCGCCAGCAGCTTTTCTAGCGGGGGGCATCTGGGCACCGGGGAGCTGTTTTTT. It translates to CASSFSSGGHLGTGELFF. The V gene is TRBV5-1, the J gene TRBJ2-2; TRBD2 aligns across 11 bases. After removal of 2 bases from V and 4 bases from J, the junction contained 10 bases not matched to a gene. The CDR3 loop spans 18 amino acids. Per germline, CDR1 SGHRS and CDR2 YFSETQ.